A single sample gave rise to the 26 T cell receptor beta chains below, sequenced in a study of Ad26.COV2.S vaccination and SARS-CoV-2 variants. Sample treatment: approximately 18 received Ad26.COV2.S at low or high dose, single or two shots; a few received placebo; per-sample allocation not given. Day 63 following the first vaccine or placebo injection was when the samples were taken. The protocol was immunoSEQ multiplex PCR, while the TCRdb copy is restricted to in-frame clones and leaves out a portion. The table shows roughly 400,000 clones, with roughly 90% occurring only once. Source: peripheral blood, taken in a trial of Ad26.COV2.S vaccine versus placebo. Source of these receptors: a person aged 18-60 years who received the Ad26.COV2.S COVID-19 vaccine or a placebo.

The chain employs TRBV4-1 and TRBJ1-4; D is perhaps TRBD1 (5 bases). The CDR3 is made up of 16 amino acids. CDR1 and CDR2 (germline): MGHRA, YSYEKL. V was clipped by 0 bases and J by 8 bases, with 16 bases between them. CDR3 sequence (DNA): TGCGCCAGCAGCCAAGATTTTGTTGGGACCCGAGAAAAACTGTTTTTT. Its protein is CASSQDFVGTREKLFF.

The chain carries TRBV6-5 and TRBJ1-5; perhaps TRBD1 as D (6 bases). V was pared by 2 bases and J by 4 bases, with 9 bases between. The CDR3 has 14 amino acids. Germline V gene data show CDR1 as MNHEY and CDR2 as SVGAGI. The CDR3 nucleotides read TGTGCCAGCAGTTACGGGGGGCTGAATCAGCCCCAGCATTTT. Amino acid sequence: CASSYGGLNQPQHF.

The chain recombines TRBV2 with TRBJ2-5, with a tentative D call TRBD2 (6 bases). The germline CDR1 and CDR2 sequences are SNHLY and FYNNEI. Trimming took 7 bases from V and 7 from J, leaving 19 bases between them. The CDR3 has 14 residues. CDR3 nucleotides: TGTGCCAGCATTTTAGGGACTGTTACGAGGACCCAGTACTTC. It codes for CASILGTVTRTQYF.

V is TRBV10-3 and J is TRBJ2-6, with unresolved D. CDR3 size: 16 residues. Germline V gene sequence: CDR1 ENHRY, CDR2 SYGVKD. V was pared by 2 bases and J by 0 bases, with 8 bases between. The CDR3, as DNA: TGTGCCATCAGTGAGCCTAGGGTCTCTGGGGCCAACGTCCTGACTTTC. It is translated as CAISEPRVSGANVLTF.

The chain employs TRBV5-5 and TRBJ1-5; D is ambiguous. Between the trimmed V and J ends, which lost 0 bases and 6 bases, there was a span of 13 bases. CDR1 is SGHKS and CDR2 is YYEKEE in the germline V gene (reference sequence). The CDR3 runs 15 residues. CDR3 sequence: CASSLDLGLGQPQHF. CDR3 nucleotide sequence: TGTGCCAGCAGCTTGGACCTGGGGTTGGGTCAGCCCCAGCATTTT. Together with reference TRBV5-5 and TRBJ1-5, the CDR3 gives the full variable domain: DAGVTQSPTHLIKTRGQQVTLRCSPISGHKSVSWYQQVLGQGPQFIFQYYEKEERGRGNFPDRFSARQFPNYSSELNVNALLLGDSALYLCASSLDLGLGQPQHFGDGTRLSIL.

The chain links TRBV9 to TRBJ2-7; TRBD1 matches at 7 bases. Germline trimming cut 6 bases from V and 1 base from J; bases unmatched to any gene: 7. Germline CDR1 is SGDLS and CDR2 is YYNGEE. The CDR3 is 14 residues long. The CDR3 DNA is TGTGCCAGCAACCAGGGGGAAGCTTCCTACGAGCAGTACTTC. Amino acid sequence: CASNQGEASYEQYF.

The chain employs TRBV19 and TRBJ2-1, with D possibly TRBD2 on 6 matching bases. Germline assignment: CDR1 LNHDA and CDR2 SQIVND (reference sequence). Trimming cost V 5 bases and J 15 bases, with 32 bases left between them. The CDR3 totals 17 residues. The DNA of the CDR3 is TGTGCCAGTAGTTCGGGAGTGATTGCGGGTTCACCCCCATTTTTGTTCTTC. Its translation is CASSSGVIAGSPPFLFF.

CDR3 DNA: TGTGCCAGCAGCTTTGGTGGGGTCACAGATACGCAGTATTTT. Translating gives CASSFGGVTDTQYF. The V gene is TRBV11-2, the J gene TRBJ2-3; D remains ambiguous. Looked up from germline, CDR1 is SGHAT and CDR2 is FQNNGV. CDR3 length: 14 amino acids. The V end was cut by 3 bases, the J end by 2 bases, with 9 bases between.

This clone showed up just a few times. V gene TRBV25-1 combines with J gene TRBJ2-1; possibly TRBD1 or TRBD2 for D (5 bases each). In germline, CDR1 is MGHDK, CDR2 SYGVNS. Trimming took off 3 bases at V and 2 bases at J, with 11 bases between the two ends. This CDR3 contains 15 residues. CDR3 region: CASSDEGPPYNEQFF. For the CDR3, the DNA is TGTGCCAGCAGTGACGAGGGGCCGCCCTACAATGAGCAGTTCTTC.

The gene calls are TRBV6-2 or TRBV6-3 and TRBJ1-2, with D tentatively TRBD1 (5 bases). The CDR3 is 12 residues long. The V gene lost 6 bases and the J gene lost 13 bases, with 18 bases spanning the gap. Germline CDR1 MNHEY, CDR2 SVGEGT. The CDR3 reads CASSERRQGGTF. The DNA of the CDR3 is TGTGCCAGCAGCGAAAGACGTCAGGGTGGCACCTTC.

The rearrangement joins TRBV19 to TRBJ1-1; D gene unclear. Germline CDR1 is LNHDA and CDR2 is SQIVND (reference sequence). There are 13 residues in the CDR3. The V gene lost 6 bases and the J gene lost 0 bases, with 8 bases spanning the gap. The CDR3, as DNA: TGTGCCAGTAGCGGTTTTTTGAACACTGAAGCTTTCTTT. As protein: CASSGFLNTEAFF. The whole variable domain, remainder taken from reference TRBV19 and TRBJ1-1, is DGGITQSPKYLFRKEGQNVTLSCEQNLNHDAMYWYRQDPGQGLRLIYYSQIVNDFQKGDIAEGYSVSREKKESFPLTVTSAQKNPTAFYLCASSGFLNTEAFFGQGTRLTVV.

This rearrangement joins TRBV27 to TRBJ2-6; D gene ambiguous. The CDR3 has 15 residues. The germline CDR1 and CDR2 sequences are MNHEY and SMNVEV (reference sequence). Trimming stripped 5 bases from V and 0 bases from J, with 8 bases between. CDR3 loop: CASSPYSSGANVLTF. CDR3 DNA sequence: TGTGCCAGCAGTCCCTACAGCTCTGGGGCCAACGTCCTGACTTTC. Filled out from reference TRBV27 and TRBJ2-6, the complete variable domain reads EAQVTQNPRYLITVTGKKLTVTCSQNMNHEYMSWYRQDPGLGLRQIYYSMNVEVTDKGDVPEGYKVSRKEKRNFPLILESPSPNQTSLYFCASSPYSSGANVLTFGAGSRLTVL.

The rearrangement joins TRBV28 to TRBJ2-2; no clear D gene. This CDR3 region has 14 residues. CDR1 is MDHEN and CDR2 is SYDVKM in the germline V gene. V was shortened by 5 bases and J by 2 bases, with 9 bases between the two germline ends. This CDR3 reads CASSTGPNTGELFF. For the CDR3, the DNA is TGTGCCAGCAGTACCGGGCCAAACACCGGGGAGCTGTTTTTT.

V is TRBV7-2 and J is TRBJ2-5; TRBD2 matches at 12 bases. The junction had 8 bases not matched to a gene; V was cut back by 4 bases and J by 5 bases. There are 16 residues in the CDR3. Germline V lookup: CDR1 SGHTA, CDR2 FQGNSA. CDR3 region: CASSSASGGAVETQYF. The CDR3 nucleotides read TGTGCCAGCAGCTCTGCTAGCGGGGGGGCCGTGGAGACCCAGTACTTC.

This clone was recorded a few times. The chain employs TRBV7-6 and TRBJ2-2, with 11 bases that match TRBD2. V shed 2 bases, J shed 3 bases, and the junction held 2 bases outside the gene matches. CDR1 and CDR2 from the germline V gene are SGHVS and FNYEAQ. This CDR3 contains 16 residues. The DNA of the CDR3 is TGTGCCAGCAGCTTACTTAGCGGGGGGGACACCGGGGAGCTGTTTTTT. Protein product: CASSLLSGGDTGELFF.

The chain couples TRBV6-6 to TRBJ1-6, with 7 positions matching TRBD1. CDR1 is MNHNY and CDR2 is SVGAGI in the germline V gene (reference sequence). The CDR3 consists of 16 residues. The V gene end was trimmed by 1 base and the J gene end by 5 bases; junction bases not matched to a gene: 5. As DNA, the CDR3 is TGTGCCAGCAGTTACTTGACAGGGTGGGATAATTCACCCCTCCACTTT. Amino acids: CASSYLTGWDNSPLHF.

This chain connects TRBV7-2 to TRBJ2-1; D possibly corresponds to TRBD1 (5 bases). Germline CDR1 reads SGHTA; CDR2 reads FQGNSA. The CDR3 spans 13 residues. Trimming left V 5 bases short and J 7 bases short, with 12 bases between. The CDR3 DNA follows: TGTGCCAGCAGCCCGAGGACAACTAATGAGCAGTTCTTC. Translated, it gives CASSPRTTNEQFF. Full variable domain (rest looked up from reference TRBV7-2 and TRBJ2-1): GAGVSQSPSNKVTEKGKDVELRCDPISGHTALYWYRQSLGQGLEFLIYFQGNSAPDKSGLPSDRFSAERTGGSVSTLTIQRTQQEDSAVYLCASSPRTTNEQFFGPGTRLTVL.

This rearrangement joins TRBV5-6 to TRBJ2-1; 8 positions agree with TRBD1. The CDR3 has 14 amino acids. Trimming at V came to 6 bases and at J to 4 bases, leaving 6 bases not matched to a gene. The V gene's germline CDR1 is SGHDT and CDR2 YYEEEE. The DNA for the CDR3 is TGTGCCAGCATACAGGGGGGATTATACAATGAGCAGTTCTTC. Translating gives CASIQGGLYNEQFF.

V is TRBV6-2 or TRBV6-3 and J is TRBJ2-5; 9 positions match TRBD2. The V gene's germline CDR1 is MNHEY and CDR2 SVGEGT. V lost 0 bases to trimming and J lost 4 bases; unmatched junction nucleotides: 9. The CDR3 has 17 residues. The CDR3 nucleotides read TGTGCCAGCAGTTACTCGATGGAGGGACTAGCAGGAGAGACCCAGTACTTC. Its translation: CASSYSMEGLAGETQYF.

The V gene is TRBV4-1, the J gene TRBJ1-2; TRBD1 matches at 7 bases. Germline assignment: CDR1 MGHRA and CDR2 YSYEKL. V dropped 0 bases and J dropped 4; count of bases not matched to a gene: 8. This CDR3 is built from 16 residues. The CDR3 loop reads CASSQEAGTASYGYTF. The CDR3 DNA reads as TGCGCCAGCAGCCAAGAAGCCGGGACAGCCAGCTATGGCTACACCTTC.

The rearrangement joins TRBV5-1 to TRBJ2-5, with D maybe TRBD2 (7 bases). Germline V gene data show CDR1 as SGHRS and CDR2 as YFSETQ. The CDR3 length is 13 residues. The germline V and J ends were trimmed by 0 bases and 7 bases, with 10 bases remaining between them. The CDR3 sequence is CASSLERGGTQYF. CDR3 coding DNA: TGCGCCAGCAGCTTGGAAAGGGGGGGGACCCAGTACTTC.

This clone was recorded once. This rearrangement joins TRBV6-2 or TRBV6-3 to TRBJ1-5, with D possibly TRBD1 on 6 matching bases. Trimming took off 6 bases at V and 3 bases at J, with 12 bases between the two ends. Germline V gene lookup returns CDR1 MNHEY and CDR2 SVGEGT. The CDR3 is made up of 14 amino acids. Written as DNA, the CDR3 is TGTGCCAGCAGCCGGGACACATTCAATCAGCCCCAGCATTTT. Translated: CASSRDTFNQPQHF.

V and J are TRBV28 and TRBJ1-5, with unresolved D. V lost 4 bases and J lost 9, with 7 bases in between. Germline V lookup: CDR1 MDHEN, CDR2 SYDVKM. The CDR3 is 11 residues long. The CDR3 spells CASSSIRPQHF. The CDR3 DNA is TGTGCCAGCAGTTCAATTCGGCCCCAGCATTTT.

V usage is TRBV18 and J usage is TRBJ2-3; maybe TRBD1 (6 bases). The germline V gene has CDR1 KGHSH and CDR2 LQKENI. With 1 base removed from V and 2 bases from J, the gap between germline ends came to 13 bases. The CDR3 spans 16 residues. CDR3 residues: CASSPRVRGNTDTQYF. In nucleotides, the CDR3 is TGTGCCAGCTCACCACGCGTCAGGGGAAACACAGATACGCAGTATTTT.

The chain recombines TRBV3-1 (or the pseudogene TRBV3-2) with TRBJ1-2; no definite D call. The CDR3 has 14 amino acids. Per germline, CDR1 LGHDT and CDR2 YNNKEL (reference sequence). Between the trimmed V and J ends, which lost 3 bases and 6 bases, there was a span of 14 bases. The CDR3 coding sequence is TGTGCCAGCAGCCAGCGCGAGGGAAGAGATGGCTACACCTTC. Protein sequence: CASSQREGRDGYTF.

This chain links TRBV2 with TRBJ2-2, with D maybe TRBD2 (7 bases). CDR1 is SNHLY, CDR2 FYNNEI, per germline. V dropped 6 bases and J dropped 2 bases, with 13 bases sitting between them. CDR3 length equals 15 residues. This chain's CDR3 is CASRKGGLNTGELFF. The CDR3 DNA follows: TGTGCCAGCAGGAAGGGGGGGTTAAACACCGGGGAGCTGTTTTTT.